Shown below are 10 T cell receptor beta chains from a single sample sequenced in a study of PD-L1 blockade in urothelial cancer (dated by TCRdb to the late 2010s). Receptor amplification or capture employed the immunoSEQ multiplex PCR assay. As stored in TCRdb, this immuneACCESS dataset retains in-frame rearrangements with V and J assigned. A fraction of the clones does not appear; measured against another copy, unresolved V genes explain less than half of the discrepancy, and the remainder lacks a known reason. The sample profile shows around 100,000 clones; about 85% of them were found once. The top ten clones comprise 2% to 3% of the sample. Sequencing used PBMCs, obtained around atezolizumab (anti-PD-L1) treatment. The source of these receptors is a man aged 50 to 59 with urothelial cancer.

The CDR3 coding sequence is TGTGCCAGCAGCGTAGGGACAGGGGCCTACGAGCAGTACTTC. The encoded protein is CASSVGTGAYEQYF. This chain uses TRBV9 with TRBJ2-7; TRBD1 aligns across 9 bases. The CDR3 runs to 14 residues. V was clipped by 0 bases and J by 2 bases; unmatched bases: 0. The germline CDR1 and CDR2 sequences are SGDLS and YYNGEE.

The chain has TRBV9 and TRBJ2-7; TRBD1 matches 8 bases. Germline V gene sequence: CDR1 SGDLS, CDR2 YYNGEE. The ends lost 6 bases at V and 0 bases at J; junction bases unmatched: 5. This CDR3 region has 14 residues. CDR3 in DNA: TGTGCCAGCACCTGGACAGGGAGCTCCTACGAGCAGTACTTC. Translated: CASTWTGSSYEQYF. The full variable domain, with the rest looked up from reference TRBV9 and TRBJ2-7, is DSGVTQTPKHLITATGQRVTLRCSPRSGDLSVYWYQQSLDQGLQFLIQYYNGEERAKGNILERFSAQQFPDLHSELNLSSLELGDSALYFCASTWTGSSYEQYFGPGTRLTVT.

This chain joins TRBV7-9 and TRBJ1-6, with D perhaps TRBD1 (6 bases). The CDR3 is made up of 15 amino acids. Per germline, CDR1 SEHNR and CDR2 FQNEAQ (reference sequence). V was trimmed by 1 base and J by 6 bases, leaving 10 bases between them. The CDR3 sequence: CASSLGGQVNSPLHF. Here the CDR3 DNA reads TGTGCCAGCAGCTTAGGGGGACAAGTTAATTCACCCCTCCACTTT. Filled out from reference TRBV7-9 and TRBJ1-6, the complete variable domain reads DTGVSQNPRHKITKRGQNVTFRCDPISEHNRLYWYRQTLGQGPEFLTYFQNEAQLEKSRLLSDRFSAERPKGSFSTLEIQRTEQGDSAMYLCASSLGGQVNSPLHFGNGTRLTVT.

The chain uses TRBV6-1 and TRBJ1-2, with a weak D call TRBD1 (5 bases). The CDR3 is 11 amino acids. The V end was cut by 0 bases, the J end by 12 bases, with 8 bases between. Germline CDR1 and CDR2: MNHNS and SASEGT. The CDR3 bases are TGTGCCAGCAGTGAAGCGACAGAAAACACCTTC. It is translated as CASSEATENTF.

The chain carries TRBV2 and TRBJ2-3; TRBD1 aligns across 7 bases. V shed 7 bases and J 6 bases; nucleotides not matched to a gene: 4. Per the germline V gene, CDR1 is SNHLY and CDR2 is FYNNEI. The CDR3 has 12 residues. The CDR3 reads CASKQGMDTQYF. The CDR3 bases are TGTGCCAGCAAACAGGGGATGGATACGCAGTATTTT.

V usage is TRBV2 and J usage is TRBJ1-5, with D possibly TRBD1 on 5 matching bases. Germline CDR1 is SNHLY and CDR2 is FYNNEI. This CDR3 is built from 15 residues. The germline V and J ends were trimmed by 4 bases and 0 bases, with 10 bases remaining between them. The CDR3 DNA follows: TGTGCCAGCAGTGTACAGGACAATAGCAATCAGCCCCAGCATTTT. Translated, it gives CASSVQDNSNQPQHF.

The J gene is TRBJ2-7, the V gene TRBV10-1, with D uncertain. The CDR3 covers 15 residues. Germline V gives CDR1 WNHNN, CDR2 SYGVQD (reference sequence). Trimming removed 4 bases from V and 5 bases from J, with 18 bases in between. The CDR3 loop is CASSVPSFGQDEQYF. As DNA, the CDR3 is TGCGCCAGCAGTGTTCCCTCCTTCGGTCAGGACGAGCAGTACTTC.

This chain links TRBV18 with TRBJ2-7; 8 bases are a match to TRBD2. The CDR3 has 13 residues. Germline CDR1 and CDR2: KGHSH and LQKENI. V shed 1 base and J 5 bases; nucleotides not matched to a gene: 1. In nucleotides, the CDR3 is TGTGCCAGCTCACCACTTAGCGGGGACGAGCAGTACTTC. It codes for CASSPLSGDEQYF. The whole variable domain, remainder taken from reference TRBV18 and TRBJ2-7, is NAGVMQNPRHLVRRRGQEARLRCSPMKGHSHVYWYRQLPEEGLKFMVYLQKENIIDESGMPKERFSAEFPKEGPSILRIQQVVRGDSAAYFCASSPLSGDEQYFGPGTRLTVT.

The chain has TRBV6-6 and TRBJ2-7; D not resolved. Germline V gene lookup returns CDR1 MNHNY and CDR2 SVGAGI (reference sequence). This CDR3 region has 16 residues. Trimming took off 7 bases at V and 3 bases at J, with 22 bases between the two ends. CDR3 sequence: CASTRKAGQVNYEQYF. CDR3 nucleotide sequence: TGTGCCAGCACTCGAAAGGCCGGCCAGGTAAACTACGAGCAGTACTTC.

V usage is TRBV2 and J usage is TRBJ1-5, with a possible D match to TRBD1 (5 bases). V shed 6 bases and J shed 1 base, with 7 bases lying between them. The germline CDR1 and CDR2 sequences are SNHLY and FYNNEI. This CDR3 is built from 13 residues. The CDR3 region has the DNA TGTGCCAGCAGGGGGCTCAGCAATCAGCCCCAGCATTTT. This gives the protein CASRGLSNQPQHF.